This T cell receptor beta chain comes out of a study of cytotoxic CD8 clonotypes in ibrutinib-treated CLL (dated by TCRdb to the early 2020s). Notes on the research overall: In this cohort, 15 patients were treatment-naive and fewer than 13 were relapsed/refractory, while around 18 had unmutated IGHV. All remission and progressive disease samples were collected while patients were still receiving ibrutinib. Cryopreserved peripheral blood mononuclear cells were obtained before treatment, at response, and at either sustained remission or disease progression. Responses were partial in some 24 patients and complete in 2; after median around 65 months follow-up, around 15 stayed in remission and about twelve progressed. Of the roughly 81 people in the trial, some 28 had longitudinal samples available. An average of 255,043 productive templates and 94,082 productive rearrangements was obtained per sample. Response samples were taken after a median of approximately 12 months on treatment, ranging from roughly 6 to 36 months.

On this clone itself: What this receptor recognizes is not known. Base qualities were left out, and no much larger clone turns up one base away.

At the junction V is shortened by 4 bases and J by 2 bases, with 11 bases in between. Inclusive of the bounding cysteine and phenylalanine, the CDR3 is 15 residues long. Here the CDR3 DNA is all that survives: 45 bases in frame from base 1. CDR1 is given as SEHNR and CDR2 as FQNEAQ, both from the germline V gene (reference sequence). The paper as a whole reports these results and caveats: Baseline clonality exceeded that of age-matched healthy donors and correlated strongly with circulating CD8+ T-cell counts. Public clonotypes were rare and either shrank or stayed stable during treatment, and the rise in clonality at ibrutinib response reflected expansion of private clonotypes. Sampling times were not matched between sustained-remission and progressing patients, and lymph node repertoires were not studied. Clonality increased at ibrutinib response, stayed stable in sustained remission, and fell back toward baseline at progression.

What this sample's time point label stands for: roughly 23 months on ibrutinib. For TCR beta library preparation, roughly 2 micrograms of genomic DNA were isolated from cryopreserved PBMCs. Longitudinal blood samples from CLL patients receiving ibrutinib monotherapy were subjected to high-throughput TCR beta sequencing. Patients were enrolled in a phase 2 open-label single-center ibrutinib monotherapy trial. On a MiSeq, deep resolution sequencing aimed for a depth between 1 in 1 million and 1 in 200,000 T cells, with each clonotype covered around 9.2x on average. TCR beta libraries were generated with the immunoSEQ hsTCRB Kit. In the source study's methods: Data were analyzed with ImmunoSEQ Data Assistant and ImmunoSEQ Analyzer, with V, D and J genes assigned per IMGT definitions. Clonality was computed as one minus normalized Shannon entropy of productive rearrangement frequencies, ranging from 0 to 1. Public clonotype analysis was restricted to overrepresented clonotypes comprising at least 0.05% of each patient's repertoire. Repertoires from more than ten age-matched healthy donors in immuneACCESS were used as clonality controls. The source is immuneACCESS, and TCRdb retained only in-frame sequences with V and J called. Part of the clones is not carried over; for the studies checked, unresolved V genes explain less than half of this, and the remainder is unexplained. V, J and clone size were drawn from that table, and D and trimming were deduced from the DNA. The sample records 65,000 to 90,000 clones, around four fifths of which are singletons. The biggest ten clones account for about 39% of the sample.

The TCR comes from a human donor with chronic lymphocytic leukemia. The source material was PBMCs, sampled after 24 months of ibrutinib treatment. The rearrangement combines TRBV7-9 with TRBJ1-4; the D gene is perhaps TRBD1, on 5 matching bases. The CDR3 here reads CASSSPTATNEKLFF. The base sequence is TGTGCCAGCAGCTCTCCGACAGCTACTAATGAAAAACTGTTTTTT.